The clone carrying this T cell receptor (beta chain) appeared many times. The target antigen is unknown. Each sample had at least 6.5 million PBMCs isolated. This sample is part of a study of blood T cells in healthy people across ages. Points from the study as a whole: Diversity estimated from one million T cells was considered an underestimate.

Germline CDR1 SGHRS, CDR2 YFSETQ. This CDR3 contains 16 residues. The ends lost 3 bases at V and 2 bases at J; junction bases unmatched: 9. It was with a sample-barcoded 5' primer and a J-beta primer mix that a second PCR of about 7 to 12 cycles was run. MiXCR was run by TCRdb on the 5' RACE reads, yielding one entry per CDR3 protein. The sample has roughly 570,000 distinct CDR3 sequences, 25% to 30% seen once. Sequences were obtained from blood. This TCR came from an older woman in good health. The chain carries TRBV5-1 and TRBJ2-3; TRBD1 matches at 7 bases. The CDR3 sequence is CASSSAGGHLTDTQYF. The CDR3 DNA reads TGCGCCAGCAGCTCGGCAGGGGGACACCTCACAGATACGCAGTATTTT.